The source of this TCR beta chain is a study of tumor and adjacent non-tumor tissue in lung cancer (dated by TCRdb to 2017 to 2018). As for the study more broadly: Of the cohort, some 12 patients had adenocarcinoma, 2 had squamous cell carcinoma and 1 had small cell lung cancer. For each patient, one tumor sample and one normal lung sample were taken, giving 25 to 30 paired specimens that underwent TCRbeta CDR3 sequencing. The study compared bulk TCRbeta repertoires from lung tumor tissue and matched distant non-tumor lung tissue of about 15 lung cancer patients. In total, sequencing yielded 125,075,908 productive TCRbeta reads, which works out to an average of approximately 4.1 million reads per sample. Among the 15 or so patients, ages ranged from roughly 30 to 76 years, approximately 10 were men and 5 were women, and disease was TNM stage I to III.

The library was produced with multiplex PCR. The sequencer was an Illumina HiSeq 2500. TCRbeta libraries were constructed through three rounds of nested PCR with primers (Table S4) according to protocols adapted from ARM-PCR. Before sequencing, PCR products in the 200-500 bp range were cut out of the gel and cleaned up using the QIAquick gel extraction kit. The original pipeline was this. Trimmomatic was used to clean the reads, FLASH was used to merge the reads into complete CDR3 sequences, and MiTCR was used to assign the reads to V(D)J germline segments. VDJtools was used to compute clonal diversity as the inverse Simpson's index. Productive reads were defined as in-frame sequences without a premature stop codon. The public sequencing data were trimmed at Q25 with fastp and processed into clonotypes with MiXCR by TCRdb, which kept only in-frame beta chains. Under each unique CDR3 protein, matching rows form one entry showing the most common genes and DNA. The V and J calls here are based on TCRdb, not the publication. Present in this sample are 60,000 or so distinct CDR3 sequences, around two thirds of which were seen just once. Less than 35% of the sample goes to the ten largest clones.

Paper-wide results and their limitations: Peripheral blood was not sequenced, so blood TCRbeta repertoires were not examined in the lung cancer patients of the study. Neither the sequencing platform nor unique molecular identifiers are mentioned in the methods. Tumor tissue showed significantly greater TCR diversity (inverse Simpson) than normal lung tissue (approximately 400 vs 170, P = 0.0075, Mann-Whitney U test). In normal lung, the top 100 clones accounted for a significantly larger cumulative share of the repertoire than in tumor tissue. Younger patients had significantly higher TCR diversity, and higher tumor TCR diversity was associated with shorter overall and disease-free survival. The cohort had only 15 or so patients, and the authors noted that larger samples and more detailed clinical data are needed.

RNA was extracted from bulk unsorted tissue and checked for quality with a NanoDrop ND-1000 and an Agilent 2100. For the normal lung samples, distant non-tumor tissue was collected more than 3 cm away from the tumor edge. All donors had newly diagnosed lung cancer, had not received prior chemotherapy, and were admitted for thoracic surgery in China between August and November 2014. Patients who had received previous radiotherapy or chemotherapy, or who had another concurrent cancer, were excluded from the study. Surgical tissue pieces of roughly 1-2.2 cm3 were preserved in RNAlater solution and were kept at -80 degrees C until use. On this clonotype: Its antigen remains unidentified. Base qualities are missing; no much larger clone stands one base away.

Sequences DFQATT (CDR1) and SNEGSKA (CDR2) are obtained from the germline V gene (reference sequence). Including the terminal cysteine and phenylalanine, the CDR3 comprises 14 residues. Just CDR3 DNA is preserved here, 42 bases in frame from base 1. The source is a man between 70 and 80 years old with non-small cell lung cancer. Material: distant non-tumor lung tissue. The chain is encoded by TRBV20-1 joined to TRBJ1-1, and the D gene may be TRBD1, 5 bases matching. The CDR3 protein: CSTSSGLKNTEAFF. The nucleotide sequence reads as follows: TGCAGCACTAGTTCGGGACTCAAGAACACTGAAGCTTTCTTT.